These T cell receptor beta chains were read from a single sample in a study of T-cell memory formation after mild COVID-19. TCRdb reprocessed the 5' RACE reads via MiXCR and lists one record per CDR3 protein. The sample lists some 450,000 distinct CDR3 sequences, around 20% occurring once. Material for sequencing was PBMCs or a T cell subset sorted from them (not recorded which). These receptors were obtained from an adult woman who had mild COVID-19 (a few samples of this study predate the infection). Cell type and time point are not known. Each CDR3 is given with its conserved first and last residue. Fields, in order: D gene, V gene, clone size, CDR3 length, J gene, CDR3 protein, CDR3 DNA. A D gene is named only where the DNA matches it firmly. Some rows mark clone size as missing; the rest say once, few, many or name a class of expanded clone.

.,TRBV6-2/TRBV6-3,.,15,TRBJ2-1,CASSYASSSYNEQFF,TGTGCCAGCAGTTACGCGAGCAGCTCCTACAATGAGCAGTTCTTC
.,TRBV6-5,few,16,TRBJ2-1,CASSPPLGGESGEQFF,TGTGCCAGCAGTCCCCCGCTAGGAGGGGAGTCGGGTGAGCAGTTCTTC
.,TRBV19,few,15,TRBJ1-2,CASSPWEGERYGYTF,TGTGCCAGTAGTCCCTGGGAGGGGGAGAGGTATGGCTACACCTTC
.,TRBV7-6,few,15,TRBJ2-7,CASSLEGEDGYEQYF,TGTGCCAGCAGCTTAGAAGGGGAAGATGGCTACGAGCAGTACTTC
.,TRBV7-9,few,18,TRBJ1-5,CASSLVLLEGYSNQPQHF,TGTGCCAGCAGCTTAGTCCTCCTCGAGGGGTATAGCAATCAGCCCCAGCATTTT
.,TRBV30,.,14,TRBJ2-2,CAWSRGRNTGELFF,TGTGCCTGGAGTCGGGGCAGAAACACCGGGGAGCTGTTTTTT
TRBD1,TRBV7-6,.,15,TRBJ2-1,CASSEGQGAANEQFF,TGTGCCAGCAGCGAGGGACAGGGGGCGGCCAATGAGCAGTTCTTC
TRBD1,TRBV25-1,few,12,TRBJ1-2,CASKQGDYGYTF,TGTGCCAGCAAACAGGGGGACTATGGCTACACCTTC
TRBD2,TRBV7-9,.,16,TRBJ2-1,CASSLVLAGPDNEQFF,TGTGCCAGCAGCTTGGTCCTAGCGGGACCCGACAATGAGCAGTTCTTC
TRBD2,TRBV7-2,.,15,TRBJ2-3,CASSRILAGSDTQYF,TGTGCCAGCAGCCGAATACTAGCGGGGTCAGATACGCAGTATTTT
.,TRBV24-1,few,17,TRBJ2-1,CATSDARDWVNYNEQFF,TGTGCCACCAGTGATGCCAGGGACTGGGTAAACTACAATGAGCAGTTCTTC
.,TRBV7-2,many,24,TRBJ2-3,CASSLAIPRTGKRTGGPWGDTQYF,TGTGCCAGCAGCTTAGCCATCCCACGTACAGGGAAGAGAACCGGAGGACCATGGGGAGATACGCAGTATTTT
.,TRBV14,.,16,TRBJ2-1,CASSQVGGGSYNEQFF,TGTGCCAGCAGCCAAGTCGGGGGAGGCTCCTACAATGAGCAGTTCTTC
TRBD2,TRBV6-2/TRBV6-3,.,15,TRBJ2-1,CASSSRGLEVNEQFF,TGTGCCAGCAGTTCAAGGGGACTAGAGGTCAATGAGCAGTTCTTC